This TCR beta chain is from a study of blood T cell repertoires in COVID-19. The CDR3 is made up of 10 amino acids. The data were produced by immunoSEQ multiplex PCR, yet TCRdb's version contains in-frame clones alone and is incomplete. The data show 75,000 to 90,000 clones, around nine tenths seen once. Sequencing used peripheral blood. This receptor was taken from a man at least 80 years old with active or convalescent COVID-19. The chain carries TRBV12-1 and TRBJ2-3; the tabulated D call, TRBD2, remains unverified against the DNA. TRBV12-1 is a pseudogene locus. CDR3 residues: CASSPDTQYF. CDR3 DNA: TGTGCCAGCAGCCCTGATACGCAGTATTTT.